This T cell receptor beta chain was documented in a study of T cell repertoires in cytomegalovirus infection. Study as a whole: CMV epitopes in the study were HLA-C-restricted (recently identified) and HLA-B-restricted (well studied).

Germline V CDR1 and CDR2: SGHTA, FQGNSA. V shed 4 bases and J shed 0 bases, with 15 bases lying between them. The CDR3 has 16 amino acids. Study-level points and caveats: Predominance within the ex vivo response was attributable to HLA-C-restricted CMV-specific TCR beta clonotypes. Public TCR beta family frequency separated CMV-and-HLA carriers, including in an independent cohort.

TCRdb recomputed calls from the reads with MiXCR, one row per CDR3 protein. The table shows about 700,000 distinct CDR3 sequences, with around 35% occurring only once. Many counts were recorded for this clonotype. Its antigen is as yet unknown. Here the sequenced sample was cultured PBMCs, taken from culture after CMV antigen stimulation. This clonotype was sampled from a human donor in good health (CMV status not recorded). Some clones in this sample may be carry-over from other donors' samples. The chain recombines TRBV7-2 with TRBJ1-2, with D hard to call. DNA of the CDR3: TGTGCCAGCAGCTCCCATACATCGTTGGCTAACTATGGCTACACCTTC. It encodes CASSSHTSLANYGYTF.